The following is a T cell receptor (beta chain) sequence with its context. The antigen remains unidentified. Authors of the study amplified TCR beta CDR3 regions from RNA transcripts. The HTBI primer set served for first-round RT-PCR of the TCR CDR3. TCRdb ran MiXCR on the multiplex PCR reads and lists one entry per CDR3 protein. The table shows some 510,000 distinct CDR3 sequences, with less than 25% occurring only once. This specimen belongs to a study of T cells in Graves' hyperthyroidism and ophthalmopathy. Study-wide results and caveats: In blood, most of the thyroid clonotypes expanded above 0.001 were also present.

The specimen sequenced was blood. This sequence was found in a man in his late teens or twenties with Graves' hyperthyroidism.

The CDR3 DNA reads TGCGCCAGCAGCTTGGACGGGGCGCTCGGAGATACGCAGTATTTT. Translated: CASSLDGALGDTQYF. V and J are TRBV5-1 and TRBJ2-3, with D perhaps matching TRBD1 or TRBD2 (5 bases each). Trimming removed 0 bases at V and 5 bases at J, with 13 bases between. The CDR3 is 15 residues long. CDR1 SGHRS and CDR2 YFSETQ come from the germline V gene.